Following are 20 T cell receptor beta chains from one sample sequenced in a study of blood T cell repertoires in COVID-19. Only in-frame clones appear in the TCRdb table, and some are missing; sequencing was by immunoSEQ multiplex PCR. Of about 220,000 clones detected, approximately 84% appear once; the ten largest clones hold roughly 3%. The specimen was peripheral blood. The receptors were gathered from a woman aged 25 to 45 who had recovered from COVID-19.

The rearrangement uses TRBV4-2 and TRBJ1-5; 10 positions match TRBD1. V was clipped by 4 bases and J by 5 bases; unmatched bases: 5. CDR1 and CDR2 (germline): LGHNA, YNFKEQ. CDR3 size: 15 residues. The CDR3 protein is CASSRDRGRDQPQHF. For the CDR3, the DNA is TGTGCCAGCAGCCGCGACAGGGGGCGCGATCAGCCCCAGCATTTT.

In this sample, this clone turned up once. The V call is TRBV5-1, the J call TRBJ1-6, with TRBD1 matching 9 bases. J was trimmed by 7 bases and V by 3 bases; bases with no gene match: 8. Germline V gives CDR1 SGHRS, CDR2 YFSETQ. The CDR3 runs 16 residues. CDR3 in DNA: TGCGCCAGCAGCTACACCTCCGGGACAGGGAATTCACCCCTCCACTTT. The encoded protein is CASSYTSGTGNSPLHF.

This chain connects TRBV7-9 to TRBJ2-7; 11 nucleotides match TRBD1. There are 15 residues in the CDR3. The V gene end was trimmed by 4 bases and the J gene end by 6 bases; junction bases not matched to a gene: 8. Germline V CDR1 and CDR2: SEHNR, FQNEAQ (reference sequence). CDR3 nucleotides: TGTGCCAGCAGCTCTATGGACAGGGGGCCTCGCGAGCAGTACTTC. Residues: CASSSMDRGPREQYF.

The rearrangement links TRBV7-2 to TRBJ2-3; 10 positions agree with TRBD1. Trimming removed 4 bases from V and 7 bases from J; junction bases left unmatched: 2. The germline V gene encodes CDR1 SGHTA and CDR2 FQGNSA. This CDR3 has 13 amino acids. CDR3 protein: CASSSDRGNTQYF. The CDR3 DNA sequence: TGTGCCAGCAGCTCGGACAGGGGGAATACGCAGTATTTT.

The rearrangement joins TRBV5-4 to TRBJ1-6; perhaps TRBD1 as D (5 bases). Germline CDR1 and CDR2: SGHNT and YYREEE (reference sequence). There are 17 residues in the CDR3. V lost 0 bases, J lost 0 bases, and 10 bases lay in between. The CDR3 sequence: CASSLGGGVSYNSPLHF. The CDR3, as DNA: TGTGCCAGCAGCTTGGGGGGGGGAGTCTCCTATAATTCACCCCTCCACTTT.

This clone showed up just once. The gene calls are TRBV30 and TRBJ1-2; unclear D gene. CDR3 size: 17 residues. Trimming stripped 1 base from V and 4 bases from J, with 22 bases between. Germline V gives CDR1 GTSNPN, CDR2 SVGIG (reference sequence). The CDR3 nucleotides are TGTGCCTGGAGTGGGGTGTTGGGCAAGACCTTCCTCTATGGCTACACCTTC. This translates into CAWSGVLGKTFLYGYTF.

The chain recombines TRBV9 with TRBJ1-3; D is ambiguous. The CDR3 has 16 residues. In germline, CDR1 is SGDLS, CDR2 YYNGEE. V dropped 0 bases and J dropped 0 bases, with 10 bases sitting between them. The chain's CDR3 is CASSVDATSSGNTIYF. CDR3 DNA: TGTGCCAGCAGCGTAGATGCCACTAGCTCTGGAAACACCATATATTTT.

The rearrangement links TRBV5-1 to TRBJ2-2; the match to TRBD1 covers 7 bases. Losses at the gene ends were 3 bases for V and 1 base for J; bases not matched to a gene: 3. The germline V gene has CDR1 SGHRS and CDR2 YFSETQ. CDR3 length: 15 residues. DNA of the CDR3: TGCGCCAGCAGCTCCGACAGGGAGAACACCGGGGAGCTGTTTTTT. This encodes CASSSDRENTGELFF.

V is TRBV19 and J is TRBJ2-7, with D hard to call. CDR1 LNHDA and CDR2 SQIVND come from the germline V gene (reference sequence). V shed 5 bases and J shed 4 bases, with 6 bases lying between them. The CDR3 runs to 11 residues. CDR3 amino acids: CASSGRYEQYF. DNA of the CDR3: TGTGCCAGTAGTGGCCGATACGAGCAGTACTTC.

The chain is built from TRBV6-1 and TRBJ2-5; 12 bases line up with TRBD2. CDR1 and CDR2 (germline): MNHNS, SASEGT. V was pared by 4 bases and J by 1 base, with 7 bases of the junction left unmatched. The CDR3 is 17 residues long. The CDR3 nucleotides read TGTGCCAGCAGTGGGGGGCTAGCGGGAGGGCTCCAAGAGACCCAGTACTTC. This sequence encodes CASSGGLAGGLQETQYF.

The V gene is TRBV28, the J gene TRBJ1-2; the match to TRBD1 covers 7 bases. CDR1 MDHEN and CDR2 SYDVKM come from the germline V gene. J was trimmed by 6 bases and V by 1 base; bases with no gene match: 8. The CDR3 extends over 15 amino acids. The CDR3 region has the DNA TGTGCCAGCAGTTTATTTACCGCAGGGGGGAATGGCTACACCTTC. As protein: CASSLFTAGGNGYTF.

The genes are TRBV24-1 and TRBJ2-1, with 13 bases matching TRBD2. The CDR3 extends over 18 amino acids. The V segment lost 0 bases and the J segment 8 bases; nucleotides outside the gene matches: 9. Germline-derived CDR1 and CDR2 are KGHDR and SFDVKD. The DNA for the CDR3 is TGTGCCACCAGTGATTTGGGCCCTACTAGCGGGAGGGTGGATGAGCAGTTCTTC. Its translation is CATSDLGPTSGRVDEQFF.

The chain is built from TRBV19 and TRBJ2-7, with TRBD1 identical over 9 bases. Unmatched junction bases numbered 2, after V lost 5 bases and J lost 0 bases. The CDR3 totals 14 residues. In germline, CDR1 is LNHDA, CDR2 SQIVND (reference sequence). The CDR3 sequence: CASSLTGGSYEQYF. The CDR3 nucleotides are TGTGCCAGTAGTTTGACAGGGGGCTCCTACGAGCAGTACTTC. Looking up the rest from reference TRBV19 and TRBJ2-7 gives the full variable domain: DGGITQSPKYLFRKEGQNVTLSCEQNLNHDAMYWYRQDPGQGLRLIYYSQIVNDFQKGDIAEGYSVSREKKESFPLTVTSAQKNPTAFYLCASSLTGGSYEQYFGPGTRLTVT.

This chain joins TRBV9 and TRBJ1-6; 7 bases are shared with TRBD1. The CDR3 runs 14 residues. Per germline, CDR1 SGDLS and CDR2 YYNGEE. The J segment lost 7 bases and the V segment lost 3 bases, leaving 4 bases of the junction unmatched. The CDR3 nucleotides read TGTGCCAGCAGCGGACAGGGAGGCAATTCACCCCTCCACTTT. Residues: CASSGQGGNSPLHF.

The chain employs TRBV6-5 and TRBJ2-1; 9 bases fit TRBD1. Per the germline V gene, CDR1 is MNHEY and CDR2 is SVGAGI. V lost 7 bases, J lost 5 bases, and 6 bases stayed unmatched. The CDR3 contains 14 residues. In DNA form, the CDR3 reads TGTGCCAGCAACGACAGGGGGTTCCACAATGAGCAGTTCTTC. This encodes CASNDRGFHNEQFF.

This clone appeared a single time. The chain recombines TRBV20-1 with TRBJ1-6, with 8 bases identical to TRBD1. The CDR3 contains 18 residues. Germline V gives CDR1 DFQATT, CDR2 SNEGSKA (reference sequence). The trim removed 3 bases at V and 8 bases at J, leaving 18 bases unmatched. The CDR3 here is CSASLTGEQPTLDSPLHF. The DNA for the CDR3 is TGCAGTGCTAGTCTGACAGGGGAACAACCAACATTAGATTCACCCCTCCACTTT.

The CDR3 spells CASSLVAGTSYNEQFF. Here the CDR3 DNA reads TGTGCCAGCAGCTTGGTAGCGGGAACGTCCTACAATGAGCAGTTCTTC. This chain uses TRBV7-8 with TRBJ2-1; TRBD2 aligns across 8 bases. The V and J ends lost 3 bases and 1 base, in that order; junction bases with no gene match: 5. The length of the CDR3 is 16 residues. CDR1 SGHVS and CDR2 FQNEAQ come from the germline V gene.

The chain combines TRBV7-3 with TRBJ2-5; 10 bases fit TRBD1. The CDR3 covers 15 residues. Germline CDR1 reads SGHTA; CDR2 reads FQGTGA. V gave up 5 bases and J gave up 5 bases; unmatched junction bases: 8. The CDR3 coding sequence is TGTGCCAGCAGCCGTGGGACAGGGGAATCGGAGACCCAGTACTTC. The encoded protein is CASSRGTGESETQYF.

The chain is built from TRBV7-9 and TRBJ1-5; D is uncertain. Looked up from germline, CDR1 is SEHNR and CDR2 is FQNEAQ (reference sequence). The V end was cut by 1 base, the J end by 4 bases, with 11 bases between. The CDR3 loop spans 15 amino acids. CDR3 in DNA: TGTGCCAGCAGCTTAGAGTCGGGGAGGAATCAGCCCCAGCATTTT. This sequence encodes CASSLESGRNQPQHF.

This clone was seen once. This chain connects TRBV28 to TRBJ2-3; tentative D call: TRBD2 (5 bases). The CDR3 is 14 amino acids. V was pared by 2 bases and J by 2 bases, with 8 bases between. CDR1 and CDR2 (germline): MDHEN, SYDVKM. The chain's CDR3 is CASSLRDITDTQYF. CDR3 nucleotide sequence: TGTGCCAGCAGTTTACGGGATATCACAGATACGCAGTATTTT. Together with reference TRBV28 and TRBJ2-3, the CDR3 gives the full variable domain: DVKVTQSSRYLVKRTGEKVFLECVQDMDHENMFWYRQDPGLGLRLIYFSYDVKMKEKGDIPEGYSVSREKKERFSLILESASTNQTSMYLCASSLRDITDTQYFGPGTRLTVL.